The 19 T cell receptor beta chains given below trace back to one sample, sequenced in a study of response to subunit inactivated influenza vaccine. Using its own MiXCR run on the RT-PCR reads, TCRdb lists one record per CDR3 protein. The sample has roughly 700,000 distinct CDR3 sequences, less than 20% seen once. The sample here was PBMCs from blood, taken less than 13 days after vaccination. The source of these receptors is a man aged 50-59 years who received an inactivated influenza vaccine.

This clonotype has just a few counts. The chain combines TRBV12-3 or TRBV12-4 with TRBJ1-4; D is possibly TRBD1 (6 bases). CDR3 length equals 16 residues. V lost 3 bases and J 3 bases, leaving 14 bases between the germline ends. CDR3 nucleotides: TGTGCCAGCAGTTTCCGACAGGCAAGGGCTAATGAAAAACTGTTTTTT. As protein: CASSFRQARANEKLFF.

In its sample, this clonotype was seen a few times. The rearrangement links TRBV5-1 to TRBJ1-1, with TRBD1 identical over 9 bases. The CDR3 consists of 15 residues. Germline assignment: CDR1 SGHRS and CDR2 YFSETQ. J gave up 7 bases and V 5 bases, and 12 bases lay outside the gene matches. The chain's CDR3 is CASRDFAGTGNEAFF. Written as DNA, the CDR3 is TGCGCCAGCAGGGATTTTGCAGGGACAGGGAATGAAGCTTTCTTT. Drawing the rest from reference TRBV5-1 and TRBJ1-1, the complete variable domain is KAGVTQTPRYLIKTRGQQVTLSCSPISGHRSVSWYQQTPGQGLQFLFEYFSETQRNKGNFPGRFSGRQFSNSRSEMNVSTLELGDSALYLCASRDFAGTGNEAFFGQGTRLTVV.

This chain links TRBV29-1 with TRBJ1-2; D call uncertain. The length of the CDR3 is 12 residues. CDR1 and CDR2 (germline): SQVTM, ANQGSEA. The germline V and J ends were trimmed by 7 bases and 0 bases, with 9 bases remaining between them. CDR3 sequence reads: CSDAMANYGYTF. The DNA for the CDR3 is TGCAGCGACGCTATGGCTAACTATGGCTACACCTTC.

The rearrangement links TRBV11-2 to TRBJ2-2; no clear D gene. Germline CDR1 and CDR2: SGHAT and FQNNGV. The length of the CDR3 is 17 residues. V lost 0 bases and J 6 bases, leaving 17 bases between the germline ends. The CDR3 reads CASSLDFRPLTAGELFF. CDR3 sequence (DNA): TGTGCCAGCAGCTTAGATTTTCGGCCCCTCACTGCCGGGGAGCTGTTTTTT.

V gene TRBV4-2 combines with J gene TRBJ1-2; the match to TRBD1 covers 10 bases. The CDR3 is 16 amino acids. Trimming removed 4 bases from V and 2 bases from J; junction bases left unmatched: 7. Germline-derived CDR1 and CDR2 are LGHNA and YNFKEQ. The CDR3 reads CASSRESGQGNYGYTF. The DNA for the CDR3 is TGTGCCAGCAGCCGCGAATCGGGACAGGGGAACTATGGCTACACCTTC.

This chain uses TRBV28 with TRBJ2-4, with TRBD1 as a possible D gene (6 bases). CDR1 is MDHEN, CDR2 SYDVKM, per germline. The CDR3 consists of 11 residues. Trimming cost V 3 bases and J 13 bases, with 10 bases left between them. The CDR3, as DNA: TGTGCCAGCAGTTTTGTGGACAGACAGTACTTC. It encodes CASSFVDRQYF.

The rearrangement links TRBV30 to TRBJ1-5; D might be TRBD1 (5 bases). V shed 0 bases and J shed 5 bases, with 8 bases lying between them. The CDR3 covers 13 residues. CDR1 is GTSNPN, CDR2 SVGIG, per germline (reference sequence). DNA of the CDR3: TGTGCCTGGAGTGTCCAGGGCTATCAGCCCCAGCATTTT. It translates to CAWSVQGYQPQHF.

V is TRBV7-9 and J is TRBJ2-3; 8 bases fit TRBD2. The CDR3 extends over 15 amino acids. CDR1 SEHNR and CDR2 FQNEAQ come from the germline V gene (reference sequence). Trimming cost V 3 bases and J 2 bases; bases outside gene matches: 4. CDR3 DNA sequence: TGTGCCAGCAGCTTCTTCGGGAGGGACACAGATACGCAGTATTTT. This codes for CASSFFGRDTDTQYF.

The V call is TRBV5-1, the J call TRBJ2-7, with D uncertain. V lost 7 bases to trimming and J lost 6 bases, with 23 bases between them. Germline CDR1 SGHRS, CDR2 YFSETQ. The CDR3 is 15 residues long. The CDR3 DNA follows: TGCGCCAGCTCCTTGGACCCCCCTGGTTTCTCCGAGCAGTACTTC. As protein: CASSLDPPGFSEQYF.

The V call is TRBV20-1, the J call TRBJ2-4, with 9 nucleotides matching TRBD1. This CDR3 has 15 residues. The V segment lost 3 bases and the J segment 8 bases; nucleotides outside the gene matches: 11. Germline V lookup: CDR1 DFQATT, CDR2 SNEGSKA (reference sequence). The CDR3 region is CSASPRDRARDIQYF. CDR3 DNA: TGCAGTGCTAGTCCCCGGGACAGGGCTCGTGACATTCAGTACTTC.

The V call is TRBV7-3, the J call TRBJ2-2; no definite D call. Trimming cost V 6 bases and J 5 bases, with 13 bases left between them. The CDR3 extends over 14 amino acids. Germline V lookup: CDR1 SGHTA, CDR2 FQGTGA. The CDR3 bases are TGTGCCAGCAGTTCCCAGAGCTTAACCGGGGAGCTGTTTTTT. Protein product: CASSSQSLTGELFF.

This chain links TRBV18 with TRBJ2-5; no reliable D call. Trimming stripped 2 bases from V and 4 bases from J, with 8 bases between. The V gene's germline CDR1 is KGHSH and CDR2 LQKENI. The CDR3 consists of 13 residues. This CDR3 is CASSPDLSETQYF. As DNA, the CDR3 is TGTGCCAGCTCACCAGATCTCTCAGAGACCCAGTACTTC.

This clonotype was picked up a small number of times. The V call is TRBV3-1, the J call TRBJ1-2; D is undetermined. From germline, CDR1 is LGHDT and CDR2 YNNKEL (reference sequence). This CDR3 is 11 amino acids long. V was cut by 3 bases and J by 3 bases, with 2 bases left in between. CDR3 loop: CASSQHYGYTF. The CDR3 nucleotides are TGTGCCAGCAGCCAGCACTATGGCTACACCTTC.

The chain links TRBV7-9 to TRBJ1-1, with D hard to call. Germline-derived CDR1 and CDR2 are SEHNR and FQNEAQ (reference sequence). The V and J ends lost 8 bases and 4 bases respectively, with 14 bases between them. CDR3 length: 13 residues. The CDR3 is CASLRGPPTEAFF. The CDR3 DNA is TGTGCCAGCTTGCGAGGCCCACCCACTGAAGCTTTCTTT.

This clonotype was observed a few times. V usage is TRBV28 and J usage is TRBJ2-3; TRBD2 agrees at 12 bases. The CDR3 length is 17 residues. Germline loops: CDR1 MDHEN, CDR2 SYDVKM. The V segment lost 6 bases and the J segment 5 bases; nucleotides outside the gene matches: 12. The CDR3 sequence is CASRLRLASGGGDTQYF. As DNA, the CDR3 is TGTGCCAGCAGACTCAGACTCGCTAGCGGGGGGGGAGATACGCAGTATTTT.

This clonotype was seen a few times. The chain recombines TRBV6-1 with TRBJ2-1; 9 nucleotides match TRBD1. The CDR3 runs to 15 residues. Germline V gene data show CDR1 as MNHNS and CDR2 as SASEGT. J gave up 5 bases and V 7 bases, and 9 bases lay outside the gene matches. The DNA for the CDR3 is TGTGCCAGCAACAACCGGGGGACAGGGAACAATGAGCAGTTCTTC. Translation gives CASNNRGTGNNEQFF.

This chain uses TRBV7-9 with TRBJ2-3, with D possibly matching TRBD2 (5 bases). This CDR3 has 15 amino acids. Germline assignment: CDR1 SEHNR and CDR2 FQNEAQ (reference sequence). Trimming removed 7 bases at V and 2 bases at J, with 16 bases between. CDR3 sequence: CASNRGRAHTDTQYF. CDR3 DNA sequence: TGTGCCAGCAACCGCGGGCGGGCCCACACAGATACGCAGTATTTT.

Worth noting for this clonotype: This could be a read error, since a much larger clone is one nucleotide away. The V gene is TRBV3-1, the J gene TRBJ2-1, with D perhaps matching TRBD2 (6 bases). Germline V CDR1 and CDR2: LGHDT, YNNKEL (reference sequence). CDR3 size: 17 residues. This CDR3 reads CAISRGTHGPGINEQFF. As DNA, the CDR3 is TGTGCCATCAGCCGTGGGACTCATGGACCCGGAATCAATGAGCAGTTCTTC.

V gene TRBV4-3 combines with J gene TRBJ2-7; 14 bases are a match to TRBD2. Germline-derived CDR1 and CDR2 are LGHNA and YSLEER. The CDR3 sequence is 19 residues long. J was trimmed by 0 bases and V by 0 bases; bases with no gene match: 7. The CDR3: CASSQEEGLAGDYSYEQYF. In nucleotides, the CDR3 is TGCGCCAGCAGCCAAGAAGAGGGACTAGCGGGAGACTACTCCTACGAGCAGTACTTC.